Listed below are T cell receptor beta chains from one sample, sequenced in a study of blood T cell repertoires in COVID-19. The protocol was immunoSEQ multiplex PCR, while the TCRdb copy is restricted to in-frame clones and leaves out a portion. This table has roughly 100,000 clones, about four fifths appearing once. Material for sequencing was peripheral blood. These receptors came from an elderly woman with acute or convalescent COVID-19. Each CDR3 is given with its conserved first and last residue. A D gene is named only where the DNA matches it firmly. Clone size is given for some rows only: seen once, a few or many times, or a class if the clone is expanded.

size	V	D	J	CDR3	DNA
once	TRBV24-1	NA	TRBJ1-1	CATSDPKGGTEAFF	TGTGCCACCAGTGATCCCAAGGGAGGGACTGAAGCTTTCTTT
once	TRBV13	TRBD1	TRBJ2-7	CASSLSRTGAYEQYF	TGTGCCAGCAGCCTCTCCCGGACAGGGGCCTACGAGCAGTACTTC
NA	TRBV12-3/TRBV12-4	NA	TRBJ1-2	CASSSMGGYGYTF	TGTGCCAGCAGTTCCATGGGAGGCTATGGCTACACCTTC
NA	TRBV14	NA	TRBJ2-2	CASSQVGGRGRTGELFF	TGTGCCAGCAGCCAAGTTGGCGGCAGGGGAAGGACCGGGGAGCTGTTTTTT
once	TRBV2	NA	TRBJ1-2	CASSTTGNYGYTF	TGTGCCAGCAGTACTACAGGGAACTATGGCTACACCTTC
NA	TRBV7-7	TRBD2	TRBJ2-1	CASSAGLNTGEQFF	TGTGCCAGCAGCGCGGGACTAAATACCGGTGAGCAGTTCTTC
few	TRBV15	NA	TRBJ2-3	CATSRESFGGSTDTQYF	TGTGCCACCAGCAGAGAAAGTTTCGGAGGGAGCACAGATACGCAGTATTTT
NA	TRBV11-3	NA	TRBJ1-1	CASSRFRARTEAFF	TGTGCCAGCAGCCGTTTCAGGGCCAGAACTGAAGCTTTCTTT
NA	TRBV6-5	TRBD1	TRBJ2-7	CASSLGQAIAYF	TGTGCCAGCAGTCTAGGACAGGCTATTGCGTACTTC
NA	TRBV29-1	TRBD2	TRBJ2-1	CSGGTSGTNEQFF	TGCAGCGGGGGGACTAGCGGGACTAATGAGCAGTTCTTC
once	TRBV12-3/TRBV12-4	TRBD1	TRBJ1-2	CASSGQGEQGYTF	TGTGCCAGCAGTGGACAGGGAGAGCAGGGCTACACCTTC
NA	TRBV18	NA	TRBJ2-7	CASSLPGLPYEQYF	TGTGCCAGCTCACTACCCGGACTACCATACGAGCAGTACTTC
NA	TRBV7-8	TRBD1	TRBJ1-5	CASSFWDRGTNQPQHF	TGTGCCAGCAGCTTTTGGGACAGGGGGACGAATCAGCCCCAGCATTTT
NA	TRBV7-8	TRBD2	TRBJ2-3	CASSFPGLAGTDTQYF	TGTGCCAGCAGCTTCCCTGGACTAGCGGGAACAGATACGCAGTATTTT